Each of the 18 T cell receptor beta chains below was sequenced from the same sample in a study of cytomegalovirus exposure and HLA in healthy donors. Vbeta (60) and Jbeta (13) primers were used in the PCR. Profiled with immunoSEQ multiplex PCR; TCRdb holds only in-frame clones, not every one. The table lists about 100,000 clones, around 80% of them singletons, with 7.3% in the top ten. The sequencing sample was made of PBMCs. These receptors all stem from a man younger than 40 in good health and CMV-seronegative.

V and J are TRBV29-1 and TRBJ2-7; TRBD2 matches 9 bases. The CDR3 loop spans 13 amino acids. With 7 bases clipped from V and 1 base from J, the junction kept 5 bases outside the gene matches. The germline V gene has CDR1 SQVTM and CDR2 ANQGSEA. CDR3 bases: TGCAGCGCCGGGACTAGCTATTCCTACGAGCAGTACTTC. Translation gives CSAGTSYSYEQYF.

This chain uses TRBV18 with TRBJ2-6, with 8 nucleotides matching TRBD1. This CDR3 spans 16 amino acids. CDR1 and CDR2 (germline): KGHSH, LQKENI. The V and J ends lost 6 bases and 0 bases, in that order; junction bases with no gene match: 4. CDR3 protein: CASSRTGTSGANVLTF. CDR3 nucleotide sequence: TGTGCCAGCTCCCGGACAGGGACCTCTGGGGCCAACGTCCTGACTTTC.

The V call is TRBV5-1, the J call TRBJ1-1; D gene unclear. Trimming stripped 1 base from V and 4 bases from J, with 11 bases between. This CDR3 has 14 residues. The V gene's germline CDR1 is SGHRS and CDR2 YFSETQ. The CDR3 coding sequence is TGCGCCAGCAGCTTGCCGGAGGGCGGCACTGAAGCTTTCTTT. Protein sequence: CASSLPEGGTEAFF. The whole variable domain, remainder taken from reference TRBV5-1 and TRBJ1-1, is KAGVTQTPRYLIKTRGQQVTLSCSPISGHRSVSWYQQTPGQGLQFLFEYFSETQRNKGNFPGRFSGRQFSNSRSEMNVSTLELGDSALYLCASSLPEGGTEAFFGQGTRLTVV.

This chain connects TRBV7-4 to TRBJ2-7; TRBD1 matches 8 bases. V shed 5 bases and J 5 bases; nucleotides not matched to a gene: 11. The CDR3 extends over 15 amino acids. The germline CDR1 and CDR2 sequences are SGHVT and SQSDAQ. DNA for the CDR3: TGTGCCAGCAGCCTGACAGGGGTGAGGTTCGACGAGCAGTACTTC. Residues: CASSLTGVRFDEQYF. The full variable domain, its missing parts supplied by reference TRBV7-4 and TRBJ2-7, is GAGVSQSPRYKVAKRGRDVALRCDSISGHVTLYWYRQTLGQGSEVLTYSQSDAQRDKSGRPSGRFSAERPERSVSTLKIQRTEQGDSAVYLCASSLTGVRFDEQYFGPGTRLTVT.

The chain joins TRBV28 to TRBJ1-1; 8 nucleotides agree with TRBD1. CDR3 length: 14 residues. V was pared by 6 bases and J by 3 bases, with 6 bases of the junction left unmatched. Germline CDR1 MDHEN, CDR2 SYDVKM. The DNA of the CDR3 is TGTGCCAGCAGCTCGGACAGGGCGGACACTGAAGCTTTCTTT. This encodes CASSSDRADTEAFF.

Here the CDR3 reads CASSPIPPLDRNTEAFF. The CDR3 bases are TGTGCCAGCAGCCCCATCCCCCCCCTTGACAGGAACACTGAAGCTTTCTTT. This chain connects TRBV5-4 to TRBJ1-1; D perhaps matches TRBD1 (5 bases). CDR1 and CDR2 from the germline V gene are SGHNT and YYREEE (reference sequence). The CDR3 is 17 residues long. V shed 4 bases and J shed 1 base, with 20 bases lying between them. The whole variable domain, filled in from reference TRBV5-4 and TRBJ1-1, reads ETGVTQSPTHLIKTRGQQVTLRCSSQSGHNTVSWYQQALGQGPQFIFQYYREEENGRGNFPPRFSGLQFPNYSSELNVNALELDDSALYLCASSPIPPLDRNTEAFFGQGTRLTVV.

This chain links TRBV5-1 with TRBJ2-7; 7 positions match TRBD1. J was trimmed by 2 bases and V by 2 bases; bases with no gene match: 4. This CDR3 has 14 amino acids. CDR1 SGHRS and CDR2 YFSETQ come from the germline V gene. CDR3 region: CASSLSGQAYEQYF. The CDR3 DNA is TGCGCCAGCAGCTTATCAGGACAGGCCTACGAGCAGTACTTC.

V gene TRBV5-1 combines with J gene TRBJ2-6; 7 nucleotides agree with TRBD1. CDR3 length: 19 amino acids. Germline CDR1 and CDR2: SGHRS and YFSETQ. J lost 3 bases, V lost 1 base, and 13 bases had no gene match. CDR3 in amino acids: CASSLTGTVISYGANVLTF. The CDR3 DNA reads TGCGCCAGCAGCTTGACCGGGACAGTGATTTCGTATGGGGCCAACGTCCTGACTTTC.

The rearrangement joins TRBV28 to TRBJ1-1, with D possibly matching TRBD1 (5 bases). V lost 3 bases to trimming and J lost 4 bases, with 18 bases between them. The CDR3 runs to 16 residues. Per the germline V gene, CDR1 is MDHEN and CDR2 is SYDVKM. The DNA of the CDR3 is TGTGCCAGCAGTTTTATCGGTAGGGGCATGGGCACTGAAGCTTTCTTT. Protein product: CASSFIGRGMGTEAFF.

This chain joins TRBV6-5 and TRBJ2-7; TRBD1 matches at 8 bases. This CDR3 has 15 residues. After removal of 0 bases from V and 2 bases from J, the junction contained 3 bases not matched to a gene. Germline V gives CDR1 MNHEY, CDR2 SVGAGI. The CDR3 reads CASSYSPTGAYEQYF. In DNA, the CDR3 is TGTGCCAGCAGTTACTCGCCGACAGGGGCCTACGAGCAGTACTTC.

This clone was found once. V and J are TRBV19 and TRBJ1-2; D possibly corresponds to TRBD1 (5 bases). Germline CDR1 LNHDA, CDR2 SQIVND (reference sequence). There are 12 residues in the CDR3. The germline V and J ends were trimmed by 10 bases and 4 bases, with 13 bases remaining between them. CDR3 loop: CATTGTGYGYTF. As DNA, the CDR3 is TGTGCCACCACGGGGACTGGCTATGGCTACACCTTC.

This clone was seen more than once but under ten times. V usage is TRBV6-1 and J usage is TRBJ1-2; D uncertain. V was shortened by 4 bases and J by 3 bases, with 12 bases between the two germline ends. CDR3 length: 14 residues. Germline values: CDR1 MNHNS, CDR2 SASEGT. CDR3 sequence reads: CASSASGGDYGYTF. In DNA, the CDR3 is TGTGCCAGCAGTGCCTCCGGAGGAGACTATGGCTACACCTTC.

The CDR3 is CASVGGRTGLIEQYF. CDR3 in DNA: TGTGCCAGCGTGGGGGGTCGGACAGGGCTCATCGAGCAGTACTTC. V is TRBV2 and J is TRBJ2-7; TRBD1 aligns across 8 bases. The CDR3 is 15 amino acids. Losses at the gene ends were 8 bases for V and 6 bases for J; bases not matched to a gene: 15. Germline V lookup: CDR1 SNHLY, CDR2 FYNNEI.

This clone appeared a single time. V usage is TRBV9 and J usage is TRBJ2-3, with D possibly matching TRBD1 (6 bases). Germline CDR1 and CDR2: SGDLS and YYNGEE. The V end lost 0 bases, the J end lost 5 bases, and 13 bases lay between the germline ends. This CDR3 has 15 residues. The CDR3 region has the DNA TGTGCCAGCAGCGTAGCTACGAGGGGGAAAGATACGCAGTATTTT. Its protein product is CASSVATRGKDTQYF.

As DNA, the CDR3 is TGCGCCAGCAGCTTGGCAGGGGCGGACTATGGCTACACCTTC. It yields the protein CASSLAGADYGYTF. The chain couples TRBV5-1 to TRBJ1-2; D might be TRBD1 (6 bases). The CDR3 loop spans 14 amino acids. Trimming took off 0 bases at V and 3 bases at J, with 9 bases between the two ends. Germline V lookup: CDR1 SGHRS, CDR2 YFSETQ.

The rearrangement uses TRBV7-9 and TRBJ2-3, with TRBD1 matching over 7 bases. Germline V gene lookup returns CDR1 SEHNR and CDR2 FQNEAQ (reference sequence). V shed 4 bases and J 6 bases; nucleotides not matched to a gene: 7. This CDR3 contains 14 residues. The CDR3 coding sequence is TGTGCCAGCAGCTCGACAGGGTCGAGGGATACGCAGTATTTT. This gives the protein CASSSTGSRDTQYF.

The V and J genes are TRBV28 and TRBJ1-2; perhaps TRBD1 as D (5 bases). CDR3 size: 14 residues. The germline CDR1 and CDR2 sequences are MDHEN and SYDVKM. V was trimmed by 4 bases and J by 2 bases, leaving 11 bases between them. The CDR3 here is CASSSPGGNYGYTF. In nucleotides, the CDR3 is TGTGCCAGCAGTTCCCCCGGGGGAAACTATGGCTACACCTTC.

The chain has TRBV12-5 and TRBJ2-7; 7 positions agree with TRBD1. The CDR3 runs to 17 residues. Germline V gene data show CDR1 as LGHNT and CDR2 as FRNRAP. J gave up 0 bases and V 6 bases, and 14 bases lay outside the gene matches. CDR3 in amino acids: CASGSVVTGWSSYEQYF. CDR3 DNA sequence: TGTGCTAGTGGCTCCGTGGTGACAGGGTGGAGCTCCTACGAGCAGTACTTC.